Following are 10 T cell receptor beta chains from one sample sequenced in a study of shared clonotypes between healthy human individuals. Here immunoSEQ multiplex PCR was the method, and the copy in TCRdb shows in-frame clones only, minus some. The table includes about 490,000 clones, 70% to 80% detected once. The specimen sequenced was PBMCs. The receptors were sampled from a woman aged 35 to 49 in good health. Some clones in this sample may be carry-over from other donors' samples.

This rearrangement joins TRBV7-9 to TRBJ2-7; weak D call: TRBD2 (6 bases). V gave up 2 bases and J gave up 2 bases, with 13 bases separating them. CDR3 length equals 15 residues. CDR1 is SEHNR and CDR2 is FQNEAQ in the germline V gene (reference sequence). In nucleotides, the CDR3 is TGTGCCAGCAGCTTATTTGCGGGGCTAACCTACGAGCAGTACTTC. This gives the protein CASSLFAGLTYEQYF.

The rearrangement joins TRBV2 to TRBJ2-2; D unclear. Looked up from germline, CDR1 is SNHLY and CDR2 is FYNNEI. The CDR3 covers 16 residues. V lost 1 base and J lost 3, with 12 bases in between. The CDR3 nucleotides read TGTGCCAGCAGTGAAGAGGGTGCCCCCCACACCGGGGAGCTGTTTTTT. Its protein product is CASSEEGAPHTGELFF. Combining the CDR3 with reference TRBV2 and TRBJ2-2 gives the whole variable domain EPEVTQTPSHQVTQMGQEVILRCVPISNHLYFYWYRQILGQKVEFLVSFYNNEISEKSEIFDDQFSVERPDGSNFTLKIRSTKLEDSAMYFCASSEEGAPHTGELFFGEGSRLTVL.

This sequence joins TRBV6-1 and TRBJ2-1; possible D gene TRBD1, 6 bases. V lost 1 base to trimming and J lost 0 bases, with 16 bases between them. The CDR3 spans 18 residues. Germline lookup yields CDR1 MNHNS and CDR2 SASEGT. CDR3 bases: TGTGCCAGCAGTGAAGACGGTTGGACAGCCGACTCCTACAATGAGCAGTTCTTC. It specifies CASSEDGWTADSYNEQFF.

This clone was detected ten times or more. This sample includes further DNA sequences coding for the same CDR3. The J gene is TRBJ1-1, the V gene TRBV4-3, with D possibly being TRBD1 (5 bases). CDR1 is LGHNA, CDR2 YSLEER, per germline. The CDR3 is made up of 14 amino acids. Trimming cost V 0 bases and J 4 bases, with 9 bases left between them. CDR3 in amino acids: CASSQDFGGTEAFF. In nucleotides, the CDR3 is TGCGCCAGCAGCCAAGATTTCGGGGGCACTGAAGCTTTCTTT.

This clone was seen a handful of times. Other DNA sequences from this sample encode an identical CDR3 as well. This chain joins TRBV2 and TRBJ2-2; D gene uncertain. The CDR3 runs 12 residues. The V gene's germline CDR1 is SNHLY and CDR2 FYNNEI. The V and J ends lost 3 bases and 3 bases respectively, with 2 bases between them. CDR3 sequence (DNA): TGTGCCAGCAGTGATGACACCGGGGAGCTGTTTTTT. It encodes CASSDDTGELFF.

This chain connects TRBV6-1 to TRBJ1-1, with TRBD1 matching over 10 bases. CDR3 length: 15 residues. Unmatched junction bases numbered 7, after V lost 5 bases and J lost 4 bases. Germline loops: CDR1 MNHNS, CDR2 SASEGT. CDR3 DNA sequence: TGTGCCAGCAGTAAGGGGACAGGGGAAGGCACTGAAGCTTTCTTT. Protein: CASSKGTGEGTEAFF.

V is TRBV6-1 and J is TRBJ1-5; no clear D. Germline V gene data show CDR1 as MNHNS and CDR2 as SASEGT. Deletions cut 0 bases from V and 6 bases from J, with 15 bases between. The CDR3 has 16 amino acids. CDR3 sequence: CASSEARVTRIQPQHF. The CDR3 region has the DNA TGTGCCAGCAGTGAAGCGCGCGTGACGAGGATTCAGCCCCAGCATTTT.

This rearrangement joins TRBV27 to TRBJ2-2; D is perhaps TRBD1 (6 bases). This CDR3 contains 12 residues. Per the germline V gene, CDR1 is MNHEY and CDR2 is SMNVEV (reference sequence). V dropped 2 bases and J dropped 9 bases, with 7 bases sitting between them. The CDR3 protein is CASSLRGRELFF. The CDR3 DNA reads TGTGCCAGCAGTTTAAGGGGGAGGGAGCTGTTTTTT.

This chain links TRBV6-1 with TRBJ1-2; 7 bases agree with TRBD1. Germline V gives CDR1 MNHNS, CDR2 SASEGT. The junction had 11 bases not matched to a gene; V was cut back by 7 bases and J by 6 bases. This CDR3 is 14 amino acids long. The CDR3 sequence is CASKEGRDSDGYTF. DNA for the CDR3: TGTGCCAGCAAGGAAGGGCGGGACAGTGATGGCTACACCTTC.

Comment on this clone: The sample carries other DNA sequences with the same CDR3. The chain has TRBV7-9 and TRBJ1-5; maybe TRBD1 (6 bases). Per the germline V gene, CDR1 is SEHNR and CDR2 is FQNEAQ (reference sequence). The CDR3 runs 13 residues. The ends were cut back, 1 base at V and 7 bases at J, with 8 bases in the middle. CDR3 DNA: TGTGCCAGCAGCTTAGAGGGGGACCAGCCCCAGCATTTT. Amino acid sequence: CASSLEGDQPQHF.